The clone carrying this T cell receptor (beta chain) appeared a few times. The data originate from a study of cytomegalovirus exposure and HLA in healthy donors. The germline gives CDR1 SGHRS, CDR2 YFSETQ. The V and J ends lost 4 bases and 5 bases, in that order; junction bases with no gene match: 6. The length of the CDR3 is 14 residues. Amplification used 60 Vbeta primers and 13 Jbeta primers. Here immunoSEQ multiplex PCR was the method, and the copy in TCRdb shows in-frame clones only, minus some. The data hold over 85,000 clones, with less than 75% observed a single time. The receptor's source is a man aged 25 to 40 in good health and CMV-seronegative. The chain joins TRBV5-1 to TRBJ1-5; the match to TRBD1 covers 7 bases. Input material: PBMCs. Here the CDR3 DNA reads TGCGCCAGCAGCGTGACAGGGAAGGATCAGCCCCAGCATTTT. It yields the protein CASSVTGKDQPQHF.